These T cell receptor beta chains were read from a single sample in a study of blood T cell repertoires in COVID-19. TCRdb's table, derived via immunoSEQ multiplex PCR, lists solely in-frame clones and lacks some. This sample carries 120,000 to 150,000 clones, 70% to 90% of them seen once, and the ten largest clones take roughly 2.7%. Material for sequencing was peripheral blood. The receptors originated from a human donor with acute or convalescent COVID-19. The donor label of this sample is uncertain. CDR3s include the opening cysteine and the closing phenylalanine or tryptophan. Fields, in order: D gene, clone size, V gene, J gene, CDR3 DNA, CDR3 protein. D genes are given only for firm matches. The size entry is marked missing in some rows and otherwise reads once, few, many or a size class.

>TRBD2|.|TRBV3-1/TRBV3-2|TRBJ2-7
TGTGCCAGCAGCCTACACTCGCGGGGGGGTGGCTACGAGCAGTACTTC
CASSLHSRGGGYEQYF
>TRBD1|once|TRBV19|TRBJ1-2
TGTGCCAGTAGTGTACCGAACCCCGGGACAGGCTATGGCTACACCTTC
CASSVPNPGTGYGYTF
>.|.|TRBV6-2/TRBV6-3|TRBJ1-5
TGTGCCAGCAGCACAGGCCAGTATAGCAATCAGCCCCAGCATTTT
CASSTGQYSNQPQHF
>TRBD1|.|TRBV30|TRBJ1-2
TGTGCCTGGGAAACCAGGGGGGCTCCCGGGACAGATAACTATGGCTACACCTTC
CAWETRGAPGTDNYGYTF
>TRBD2|.|TRBV19|TRBJ2-2
TGTGCCAGTAGTTTACTAGCGGGAGACGCCGGGGAGCTGTTTTTT
CASSLLAGDAGELFF
>.|.|TRBV6-5|TRBJ1-1
TGTGCCAGCAGTTACCGAGGGTTGGTGAACACTGAAGCTTTCTTT
CASSYRGLVNTEAFF
>.|.|TRBV7-2|TRBJ2-7
TGTGCCAGCAGCTTAACGAACGGGGGAGCCTACGAGCAGTACTTC
CASSLTNGGAYEQYF
>TRBD2|.|TRBV6-5|TRBJ2-1
TGTGCCAGCACCATTGGACTAGCGGGGCACAATGAGCAGTTCTTC
CASTIGLAGHNEQFF
>.|.|TRBV6-4|TRBJ2-3
TGTGCCAGCAGTGAAGACTTCATTACGCAGTATTTT
CASSEDFITQYF
>TRBD2|.|TRBV19|TRBJ2-2
TGTGCCAGTAGTATATTCTCAGGAGGCGGGGGAACCGGGGAGCTGTTTTTT
CASSIFSGGGGTGELFF
>TRBD1|.|TRBV29-1|TRBJ2-6
TGCAGCGTTGGGGGAGGGACAGGGCCTGGGGCCAACGTCCTGACTTTC
CSVGGGTGPGANVLTF
>.|.|TRBV5-4|TRBJ1-4
TGTGCCAGCAGCTTGGGGGGGCTCGCTAATGAAAAACTGTTTTTT
CASSLGGLANEKLFF
>.|.|TRBV3-1/TRBV3-2|TRBJ2-2
TGTGCCAGCAGCCCATTACAGCTTACCGGGGAGCTGTTTTTT
CASSPLQLTGELFF
>TRBD1|.|TRBV27|TRBJ2-7
TGTGCCAGCAGTTTATCGGCGGGACAGGCCCCCTACGAGCAGTACTTC
CASSLSAGQAPYEQYF
>.|.|TRBV5-1|TRBJ1-2
TGCGCCAGCAGCTTGGCCGTTACGGGACACAACTATGGCTACACCTTC
CASSLAVTGHNYGYTF
>.|.|TRBV2|TRBJ1-4
TGTGCCAGCATGAGGGGGTCGCGAGAAGAAAAACTGTTTTTT
CASMRGSREEKLFF
>TRBD1|.|TRBV10-3|TRBJ1-6
TGTGCCACCGCACCCCGTGGCGACAGGGAGAATTCACCCCTCCACTTT
CATAPRGDRENSPLHF
>TRBD2|once|TRBV5-1|TRBJ2-1
TGCGCCAGCAGCCGGCAAGGACTAGCGGGAGCCAATGAGCAGTTCTTC
CASSRQGLAGANEQFF
>.|.|TRBV18|TRBJ2-5
TGTGCCAGCTCACCCGCGGGACAGTCGGAAGAGACCCAGTACTTC
CASSPAGQSEETQYF
>TRBD2|.|TRBV30|TRBJ2-2
TGTGCCTGGAGCCCTTTCGCCGGGACTATTACAAAGGAGCTGTTTTTT
CAWSPFAGTITKELFF
>TRBD2|once|TRBV9|TRBJ2-3
TGTGCCAGCAGCCCATTAGCGGGGGGGACCCGAGATACGCAGTATTTT
CASSPLAGGTRDTQYF
>.|few|TRBV6-5|TRBJ1-2
TGTGCCAGCAGTAGGGGGGAGGGTGGCTACACCTTC
CASSRGEGGYTF
>.|once|TRBV3-1/TRBV3-2|TRBJ1-1
TGTGCCAGCAGCCAAGTGGTTGGCGGGGATGCTTTCTTT
CASSQVVGGDAFF
>.|.|TRBV27|TRBJ2-2
TGTGCCAGCAGTTTAGGAGGGCTGGGGACCGGGGAGCTGTTTTTT
CASSLGGLGTGELFF
>.|few|TRBV30|TRBJ1-5
TGTGCCTGGAGTCCTACCGGGAACAATCAGCCCCAGCATTTT
CAWSPTGNNQPQHF
>TRBD1|.|TRBV5-6|TRBJ1-2
TGTGCCAGCAGCTTGGATCGCACAGGGGGGTATGGCTACACCTTC
CASSLDRTGGYGYTF
>.|.|TRBV7-2|TRBJ2-7
TGTGCCAGCAGCCCGTACCTATACTACGAGCAGTACTTC
CASSPYLYYEQYF
>.|.|TRBV7-9|TRBJ2-3
TGTGCCAGCAGCTTATCGTTCGGGGATTTGGATACGCAGTATTTT
CASSLSFGDLDTQYF
>TRBD1|.|TRBV11-2|TRBJ2-5
TGTGCCAGCAGCCGGGACAGGGGAGAGACCCAGTACTTC
CASSRDRGETQYF
>TRBD2|.|TRBV7-2|TRBJ2-1
TGTGCCAGCAGCCTAGCGGCGGAGTTGGGTGAGCAGTTCTTC
CASSLAAELGEQFF
>TRBD1|.|TRBV5-1|TRBJ1-2
TGCGCCAGCAGCTTGACAGGGGTAGATGGCTACACCTTC
CASSLTGVDGYTF
>.|once|TRBV27|TRBJ1-1
TGTGCCAGCAGTTCCTGGGGGGGTGGACGGGGGACTGAAGCTTTCTTT
CASSSWGGGRGTEAFF
>TRBD1|.|TRBV28|TRBJ1-2
TGTGCCATCCAACTACAGGGGAACTATGGCTACACCTTC
CAIQLQGNYGYTF
>TRBD2|.|TRBV3-1/TRBV3-2|TRBJ2-1
TGTGCCAGCAGCCAAGTTGGGACTAGCGGGGGGTCCTGGAATGAGCAGTTCTTC
CASSQVGTSGGSWNEQFF
>.|.|TRBV27|TRBJ1-4
TGTGCCAGCAGTTTAGCGGGGGCAGGTATTAATGAAAAACTGTTTTTT
CASSLAGAGINEKLFF
>.|.|TRBV28|TRBJ1-2
TGTGCCATTCGCGAAAGCGGAGGCCGAGACTATGGCTACACCTTC
CAIRESGGRDYGYTF
>.|once|TRBV4-3|TRBJ2-1
TGCGCCAGCAGCCAAGGAGCGTCGGCCCTCAATGAGCAGTTCTTC
CASSQGASALNEQFF
>TRBD1|.|TRBV12-3/TRBV12-4|TRBJ1-2
TGTGCCAGCAGGACAGGGGCTGGTGGCTACACCTTC
CASRTGAGGYTF
>.|.|TRBV30|TRBJ1-2
TGTGCCTGGAATATCAGGGGCTCGTATGGCTACACCTTC
CAWNIRGSYGYTF
>TRBD2|.|TRBV6-2/TRBV6-3|TRBJ2-1
TGTGCCAGCAGCCGCCCCGGGGGGAATGAGCAGTTCTTC
CASSRPGGNEQFF
>TRBD1|.|TRBV12-3/TRBV12-4|TRBJ1-5
TGTGCCAGCAGTCCGGACAGGGATCAGCCCCAGCATTTT
CASSPDRDQPQHF
>.|once|TRBV6-2/TRBV6-3|TRBJ2-1
TGTGCCAGCAGTGGAAGCTCCGGGACTCCCTACAATGAGCAGTTCTTC
CASSGSSGTPYNEQFF
>.|.|TRBV28|TRBJ1-5
TGTGCCAGCAGTATAACACATCCGAATCAGCCCCAGCATTTT
CASSITHPNQPQHF
>.|.|TRBV28|TRBJ2-7
TGTGCCAGCAGTTTCCCGGGGGTTAGCTACGAGCAGTACTTC
CASSFPGVSYEQYF
>.|.|TRBV24-1|TRBJ1-2
TGTGCCACCAGTGATTCAGTACAGGGCTATGGCTACACCTTC
CATSDSVQGYGYTF